The subject of this entry is one T cell receptor beta chain. In its sample, this clone was seen once. It has no known antigen specificity. The record has no base qualities; no much larger clone is one base away. For sequencing of the TCRbeta CDR3 region, genomic DNA was extracted from the sorted cells. The immunoSEQ Assay was used to sequence the TCRbeta CDR3 regions. The table comes from immuneACCESS by way of TCRdb, which keeps in-frame sequences with V and J called. Part of the clones is missing from these tables; in studies checked, under half for an unresolved V gene and the rest for unknown reasons. This sample comprises 55,000 to 80,000 clones, around 80% of them detected only once. In total, the top ten clones hold approximately 1% of the sample. This entry comes from a study of OX40 agonist ivuxolimab in advanced cancers. At the level of the whole study: Ivuxolimab was a fully human IgG2 agonistic monoclonal antibody targeting the costimulatory receptor OX40 (CD134). The paper describes the monotherapy dose-escalation part (N ≈ 52 patients) of the phase I trial of ivuxolimab. Among the approximately 54 dose-escalation patients, some 20 had hepatocellular carcinoma, roughly 15 melanoma, 9 renal cell carcinoma and 9 head and neck cancer. Prior anti-PD-1, anti-PD-L1 or anti-CTLA-4 therapy was permitted, and about two fifths of dose-escalation patients had received checkpoint inhibitors. Partial responses occurred in three dose-escalation patients, of whom one had hepatocellular carcinoma and two had cutaneous melanoma. A male proportion of around 80% and a mean age of approximately 62 years, ranging from roughly 23 to 90, were recorded for the dose-escalation cohort. Peripheral TCRbeta sequencing aimed to test whether ivuxolimab altered TCR sequence diversity and caused clonal T-cell expansion. Intravenous ivuxolimab was administered to patients every 2 weeks at six dose levels: 0.01, 0.1, 0.3, 1.5, 3 and 10 mg/kg.

Patients with a history of autoimmune disease or receiving systemic immunosuppression were excluded from the trial. Peripheral blood for TCR sequencing was drawn from every dose cohort at baseline, at cycle 4 day 1 and at cycle 7 day 1. The samples were taken from a phase I, first-in-human, multicenter, open-label dose-escalation trial of ivuxolimab. Adults with locally advanced or metastatic melanoma, renal cell carcinoma, hepatocellular carcinoma or head and neck squamous cell carcinoma were enrolled in the trial. CD4+ and CD8+ T cells were sorted separately from peripheral blood before TCR sequencing. Paper-wide results and their limitations: After ivuxolimab, CD8+ T cells had more expanded clones than CD4+ T cells on average. The antigen specificity of the peripheral T cells that underwent clonal expansion was not determined. Partial responders in the 0.1-3.0 mg/kg groups had among the lowest normalized peripheral clonal expansion, especially among CD8+ T cells. At doses from 0.1 to 3.0 mg/kg, clonal expansion was seen in both CD4+ and CD8+ blood T cells between baseline and week 6. Low levels of normalized T-cell clonal expansion were also seen in some patients who did not respond.

This TCR was recovered from an adult with an advanced solid tumor such as melanoma, head and neck, liver or kidney cancer. This material consisted of CD4+ or CD8+ T cells sorted from blood, taken in a trial of the OX40 agonist ivuxolimab.

At the DNA level, the sequence is TGTGCCAGCTCACTCAAAGTCGGGAACACTGAAGCTTTCTTT. Its translation reads: CASSLKVGNTEAFF. The rearranged chain carries TRBV18 and TRBJ1-1; no D gene call is confident. CDR1 KGHSH and CDR2 LQKENI are derived from the germline V gene. Inclusive of the bounding cysteine and phenylalanine, the CDR3 is 14 residues long. The kept DNA is CDR3 alone, 42 bases in frame from the first base. V and J are truncated by 4 bases and 1 base respectively, leaving an intervening sequence of 10 bases.